Listed below are T cell receptor beta chains from one sample, sequenced in a study of control samples from healthy donors and cancer patients. Repertoires were generated with immunoSEQ multiplex PCR, while TCRdb's copy carries only in-frame clones and drops some. The sample includes about 51,000 clones, 88% of them seen just once. Sequences were obtained from PBMCs. All receptors derive from a man in his forties or fifties with head and neck cancer. Both conserved end residues are part of each CDR3. Each record gives: J gene, D gene, V gene, clone size, CDR3 DNA, CDR3 protein. A D gene is named only where the DNA matches it firmly. Part of the rows lack a size; the others show once, few, many or a class for expanded clones.

TRBJ1-5,-,TRBV6-2/TRBV6-3,-,TGTGCCAGCAGTCCCCTGACCTGGGGTGGCAATCAGCCCCAGCATTTT,CASSPLTWGGNQPQHF
TRBJ2-1,TRBD2,TRBV18,-,TGTGCCAGCTCACCACCCAGCGGGAGGGCCAATGAGCAGTTCTTC,CASSPPSGRANEQFF
TRBJ2-1,-,TRBV10-3,-,TGTGCCATCAGTGAGTCGACTGGTGAGCAGTTCTTC,CAISESTGEQFF
TRBJ1-3,-,TRBV30,-,TGTGCCTGGAGTAGTGTATTCATAACTGGAAACACCATATATTTT,CAWSSVFITGNTIYF
TRBJ2-1,-,TRBV20-1,-,TGCAGTGCTGCACCTGGGGATGAGCAGTTCTTC,CSAAPGDEQFF
TRBJ2-5,-,TRBV5-4,-,TGTGCCAGCAGCTTACCGAAGACTGAGACCCAGTACTTC,CASSLPKTETQYF
TRBJ2-1,TRBD2,TRBV10-2,-,TGCGCCAGCAGTTCCACGAGGGCGACTAGCGGGATGGGTGAGCAGTTCTTC,CASSSTRATSGMGEQFF
TRBJ2-5,-,TRBV5-6,few,TGTGCCAGCAGCCTACAAGAGACCCAGTACTTC,CASSLQETQYF
TRBJ2-2,-,TRBV11-2,-,TGTGCCAGCAGCTTACTTACGGGCGCAAACACCGGGGAGCTGTTTTTT,CASSLLTGANTGELFF
TRBJ2-1,-,TRBV5-5,-,TGTGCCAGCAGCTTGGTATGGGGAAGGGGATCCTACAATGAGCAGTTCTTC,CASSLVWGRGSYNEQFF
TRBJ2-5,-,TRBV30,-,TGTGCCTGGAAGGGGGGCCTTGGGTGGGAGACCCAGTACTTC,CAWKGGLGWETQYF
TRBJ2-1,TRBD2,TRBV7-3,-,TGTGCCAGCAGCTTAAGATCCGGGACTAGCGGGGGGTACAATGAGCAGTTCTTC,CASSLRSGTSGGYNEQFF
TRBJ2-3,-,TRBV12-5,-,TGTGCTAGTGGTTTGGTACTCAGGGGTTTGGGCACAGATACGCAGTATTTT,CASGLVLRGLGTDTQYF
TRBJ1-6,-,TRBV2,-,TGTGCCAGCAGTCGGACAGACGCCTATAATTCACCCCTCCACTTT,CASSRTDAYNSPLHF
TRBJ2-1,TRBD2,TRBV27,-,TGTGCCAGCAGGCGAGGGACTAGCCGCTACAATGAGCAGTTCTTC,CASRRGTSRYNEQFF
TRBJ1-2,TRBD1,TRBV5-1,-,TGCGCCAGCAGAGCCGGGACAGGGGTCGGCTACACCTTC,CASRAGTGVGYTF
TRBJ2-5,-,TRBV7-9,-,TGTGCCAGCAGCCGGGCAGAGAAGCGCCAAGAGACCCAGTACTTC,CASSRAEKRQETQYF
TRBJ1-5,-,TRBV19,-,TGTGCCAGTAGTATTGGTTTGGGACCGTATAGCAATCAGCCCCAGCATTTT,CASSIGLGPYSNQPQHF
TRBJ2-7,-,TRBV29-1,-,TGCAGCGCTGAAGGGACCGAAGGTCCTACTGATGAGCAGTACTTC,CSAEGTEGPTDEQYF
TRBJ1-5,-,TRBV27,once,TGTGCCAGCAGTTTATGGGGGGGCCAGCCCCAGCATTTT,CASSLWGGQPQHF
TRBJ2-2,-,TRBV12-3/TRBV12-4,-,TGTGCCAGCAGTTTCAGGTCCGGGGAGCTGTTTTTT,CASSFRSGELFF
TRBJ2-1,-,TRBV5-5,-,TGTGCCAGCAGCTTGGCCGATGAGCAGTTCTTC,CASSLADEQFF
TRBJ2-7,-,TRBV10-3,-,TGTGCCACGGCAGGTGGGGGTTCCTACGAGCAGTACTTC,CATAGGGSYEQYF
TRBJ1-5,-,TRBV7-2,-,TGTGCCAGCAGCTTAGGCTCTTTGGGGCACAATCAGCCCCAGCATTTT,CASSLGSLGHNQPQHF
TRBJ2-1,-,TRBV9,-,TGTGCCAGCAGCGTAGAACTACCCAGCTCCTACAATGAGCAGTTCTTC,CASSVELPSSYNEQFF